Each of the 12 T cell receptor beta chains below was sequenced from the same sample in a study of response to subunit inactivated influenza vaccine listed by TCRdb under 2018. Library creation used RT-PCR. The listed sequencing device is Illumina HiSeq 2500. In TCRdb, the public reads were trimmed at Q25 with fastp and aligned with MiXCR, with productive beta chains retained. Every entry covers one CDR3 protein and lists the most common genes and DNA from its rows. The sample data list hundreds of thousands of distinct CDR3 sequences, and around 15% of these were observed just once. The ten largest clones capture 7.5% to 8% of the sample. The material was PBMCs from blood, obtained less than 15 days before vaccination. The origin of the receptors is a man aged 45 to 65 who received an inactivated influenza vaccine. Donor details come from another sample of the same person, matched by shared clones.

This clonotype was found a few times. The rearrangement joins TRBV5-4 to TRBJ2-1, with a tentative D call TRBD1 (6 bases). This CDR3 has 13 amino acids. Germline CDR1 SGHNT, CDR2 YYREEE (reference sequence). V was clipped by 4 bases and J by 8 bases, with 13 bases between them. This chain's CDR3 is CASSPPGAHEQFF. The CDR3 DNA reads TGTGCCAGCAGCCCCCCAGGGGCCCATGAGCAGTTCTTC.

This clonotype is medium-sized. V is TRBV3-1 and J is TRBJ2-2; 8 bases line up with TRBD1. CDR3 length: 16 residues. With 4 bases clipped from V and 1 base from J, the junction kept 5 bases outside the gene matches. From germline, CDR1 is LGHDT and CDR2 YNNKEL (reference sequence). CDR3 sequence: CASSRTGTGNTGELFF. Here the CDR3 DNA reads TGTGCCAGCAGCCGCACCGGGACAGGGAACACCGGGGAGCTGTTTTTT.

The DNA for the CDR3 is TGTGCCAGCAGCTTACCCGTTACCTACGAGCAGTACTTC. Its translation: CASSLPVTYEQYF. The chain links TRBV7-2 to TRBJ2-7; D unclear. V shed 2 bases and J shed 2 bases, with 7 bases lying between them. This CDR3 spans 13 amino acids. Germline lookup yields CDR1 SGHTA and CDR2 FQGNSA.

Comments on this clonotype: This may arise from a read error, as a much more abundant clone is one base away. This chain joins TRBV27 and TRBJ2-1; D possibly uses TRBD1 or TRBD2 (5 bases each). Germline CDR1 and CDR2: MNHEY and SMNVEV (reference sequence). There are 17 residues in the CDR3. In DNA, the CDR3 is TGTGCCAGCAGCTTGTCCGGGGCCATCCGCTCCTCCAATGAGCAGTTCTTC. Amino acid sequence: CASSLSGAIRSSNEQFF.

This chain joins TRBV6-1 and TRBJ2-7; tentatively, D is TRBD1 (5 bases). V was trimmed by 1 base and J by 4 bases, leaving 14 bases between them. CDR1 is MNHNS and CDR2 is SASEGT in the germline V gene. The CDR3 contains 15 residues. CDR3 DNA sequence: TGTGCCAGCAGTGAAGGCCAGGGCCAGCCTTACGAGCAGTACTTC. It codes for CASSEGQGQPYEQYF.

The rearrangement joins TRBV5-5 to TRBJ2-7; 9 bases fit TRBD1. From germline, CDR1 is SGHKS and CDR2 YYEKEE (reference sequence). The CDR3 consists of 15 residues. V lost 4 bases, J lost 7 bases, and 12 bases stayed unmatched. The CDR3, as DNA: TGTGCCAGCAGCCCGGACAGGGGAGTTTTAGCGGAGCAGTACTTC. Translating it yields CASSPDRGVLAEQYF. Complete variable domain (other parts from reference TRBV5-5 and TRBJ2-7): DAGVTQSPTHLIKTRGQQVTLRCSPISGHKSVSWYQQVLGQGPQFIFQYYEKEERGRGNFPDRFSARQFPNYSSELNVNALLLGDSALYLCASSPDRGVLAEQYFGPGTRLTVT.

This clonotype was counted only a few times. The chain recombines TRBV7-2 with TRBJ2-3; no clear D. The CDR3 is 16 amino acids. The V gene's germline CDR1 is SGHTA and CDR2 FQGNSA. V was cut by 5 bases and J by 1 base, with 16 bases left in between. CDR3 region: CASSHGPPSRTDTQYF. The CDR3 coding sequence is TGTGCCAGCAGCCACGGGCCTCCGTCCCGCACAGATACGCAGTATTTT.

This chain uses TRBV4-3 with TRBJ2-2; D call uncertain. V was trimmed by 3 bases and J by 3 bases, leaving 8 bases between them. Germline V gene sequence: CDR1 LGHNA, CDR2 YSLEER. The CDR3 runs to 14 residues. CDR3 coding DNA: TGCGCCAGCAGCCAGTCCGATTACACCGGGGAGCTGTTTTTT. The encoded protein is CASSQSDYTGELFF.

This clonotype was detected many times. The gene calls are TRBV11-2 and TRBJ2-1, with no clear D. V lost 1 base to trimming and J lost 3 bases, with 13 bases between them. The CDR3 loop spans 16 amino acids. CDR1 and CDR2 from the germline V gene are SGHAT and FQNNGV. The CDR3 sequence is CASSLAPPMFYNEQFF. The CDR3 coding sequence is TGTGCCAGCAGCTTAGCACCGCCCATGTTCTACAATGAGCAGTTCTTC.

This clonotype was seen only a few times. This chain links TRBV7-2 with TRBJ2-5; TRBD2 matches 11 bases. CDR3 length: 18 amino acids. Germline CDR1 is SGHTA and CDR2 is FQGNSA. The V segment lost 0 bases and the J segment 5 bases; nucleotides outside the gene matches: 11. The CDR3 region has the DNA TGTGCCAGCAGCTTAGCAGGAGGTAGCGGGGGGGCCTGGGAGACCCAGTACTTC. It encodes CASSLAGGSGGAWETQYF. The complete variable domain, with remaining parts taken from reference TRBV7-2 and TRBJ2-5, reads GAGVSQSPSNKVTEKGKDVELRCDPISGHTALYWYRQSLGQGLEFLIYFQGNSAPDKSGLPSDRFSAERTGGSVSTLTIQRTQQEDSAVYLCASSLAGGSGGAWETQYFGPGTRLLVL.

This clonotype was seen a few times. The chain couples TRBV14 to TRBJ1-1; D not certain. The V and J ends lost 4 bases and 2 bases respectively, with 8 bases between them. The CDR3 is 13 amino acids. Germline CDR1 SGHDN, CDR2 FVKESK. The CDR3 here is CASSRHRNTEAFF. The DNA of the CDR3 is TGTGCCAGCAGCCGGCACAGAAACACTGAAGCTTTCTTT.

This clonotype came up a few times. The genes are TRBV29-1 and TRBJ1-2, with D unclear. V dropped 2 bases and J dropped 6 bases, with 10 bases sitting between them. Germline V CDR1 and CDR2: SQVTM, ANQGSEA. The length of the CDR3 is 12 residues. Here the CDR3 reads CSVEQVADGYTF. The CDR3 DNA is TGCAGCGTTGAACAGGTCGCTGATGGCTACACCTTC.